This passage covers 15 T cell receptor beta chains from one sample sequenced in a study of blood T cells in healthy people across ages. A J-beta primer mix and a sample-barcoded 5' primer were used in a second PCR of about 7 to 11 cycles. TCRdb processed the 5' RACE reads anew with MiXCR; each CDR3 protein has one entry. The table lists 650,000 to 800,000 distinct CDR3 sequences, around 42% of them singletons. Sequencing was carried out using blood. Receptor source: a man aged 60 to 69 in good health.

About this clonotype: The junction departs from the called germline gene at one end, perhaps through a read error. The chain combines TRBV4-3 with TRBJ2-1, with D maybe TRBD2 (7 bases). Germline CDR1 is LGHNA and CDR2 is YSLEER. The CDR3 spans 16 residues. The CDR3 reads CASSQSGRAGDNEQSF. CDR3 DNA sequence: TGCGCCAGCAGCCAGTCTGGGAGGGCCGGGGACAATGAGCAGTCCTTC.

This clonotype was detected only a few times. J is TRBJ2-1 and V is TRBV6-2 or TRBV6-3; D gene ambiguous. The V end was cut by 0 bases, the J end by 0 bases, with 18 bases between. Germline assignment: CDR1 MNHEY and CDR2 SVGEGT. The CDR3 loop spans 19 amino acids. CDR3 DNA: TGTGCCAGCAGTTACTCGGCCCTCTCGGACCGACCCTCCTACAATGAGCAGTTCTTC. This translates into CASSYSALSDRPSYNEQFF.

This clonotype was counted only a few times. This chain links TRBV20-1 with TRBJ1-4; 7 positions match TRBD1. Germline loops: CDR1 DFQATT, CDR2 SNEGSKA (reference sequence). With 1 base clipped from V and 8 bases from J, the junction kept 7 bases outside the gene matches. The CDR3 spans 14 residues. CDR3 sequence reads: CSARATTGLEKLFF. CDR3 nucleotide sequence: TGCAGTGCTAGAGCTACGACAGGGTTGGAAAAACTGTTTTTT.

In regard to this clonotype: A much larger clone lies a single base off, so this may be a read error. This chain links TRBV6-1 with TRBJ2-1, with TRBD2 matching 10 bases. TRBJ2-7 explains the end of the DNA better; the J call may be wrong. CDR3 length: 15 amino acids. Germline loops: CDR1 MNHNS, CDR2 SASEGT. The CDR3 reads CASSDLASGGNEQYF. As DNA, the CDR3 is TGTGCCAGCAGTGACTTAGCTAGCGGGGGAAATGAGCAGTACTTC.

This chain joins TRBV6-1 and TRBJ2-7, with D possibly matching TRBD1 (5 bases). Germline CDR1 reads MNHNS; CDR2 reads SASEGT. Between the trimmed V and J ends, which lost 10 bases and 0 bases, there was a span of 10 bases. The CDR3 is 12 residues long. The CDR3 coding sequence is TGTGCCACCACACAGGTCTCCTACGAGCAGTACTTC. Amino acid sequence: CATTQVSYEQYF.

This clonotype was counted only a few times. This chain connects TRBV20-1 to TRBJ2-7; 11 bases fit TRBD2. Germline-derived CDR1 and CDR2 are DFQATT and SNEGSKA (reference sequence). V dropped 1 base and J dropped 3; count of bases not matched to a gene: 2. The CDR3 has 14 residues. The CDR3 nucleotides are TGCAGTGCTAGAGGACTAGCGGGACTCTACGAGCAGTACTTC. It yields the protein CSARGLAGLYEQYF.

Comment on this clonotype: A clone one base away is much larger, so this may be a read error. V usage is TRBV27 and J usage is TRBJ2-5; D is unresolved. V lost 5 bases, J lost 2 bases, and 12 bases lay in between. Germline V gene sequence: CDR1 MNHEY, CDR2 SMNVEV (reference sequence). This CDR3 has 14 amino acids. The CDR3 here is CASSVPRLQETQYF. The CDR3 coding sequence is TGTGCCAGCAGTGTACCCCGATTACAAGAGACCCAGTACTTC.

The chain carries TRBV28 and TRBJ2-7, with TRBD2 matching over 7 bases. CDR1 is MDHEN, CDR2 SYDVKM, per germline. V shed 8 bases and J 3 bases; nucleotides not matched to a gene: 4. This CDR3 spans 12 amino acids. The CDR3 here is CASGERGYEQYF. CDR3 bases: TGTGCCAGCGGCGAGCGGGGCTACGAGCAGTACTTC.

This chain links TRBV20-1 with TRBJ1-1; 8 nucleotides align to TRBD1. The trim removed 6 bases at V and 3 bases at J, leaving 9 bases unmatched. The CDR3 runs to 14 residues. Germline CDR1 reads DFQATT; CDR2 reads SNEGSKA (reference sequence). CDR3 nucleotides: TGCAGTGCCTCAACAGGGGGAGGCTACACTGAAGCTTTCTTT. Translation gives CSASTGGGYTEAFF.

The chain couples TRBV12-3 or TRBV12-4 to TRBJ2-7, with 9 nucleotides matching TRBD1. V gave up 1 base and J gave up 7 bases; unmatched junction bases: 14. The CDR3 extends over 17 amino acids. The CDR3 sequence: CASSLGEHGTGRREQYF. In nucleotides, the CDR3 is TGTGCCAGCAGTTTAGGCGAGCACGGGACAGGGAGAAGGGAGCAGTACTTC.

The genes are TRBV11-2 and TRBJ2-7; possible D gene TRBD1, 6 bases. CDR3 length: 17 residues. Germline V gives CDR1 SGHAT, CDR2 FQNNGV. Trimming pared 1 base from V and 8 bases from J, leaving 24 bases between. As DNA, the CDR3 is TGTGCCAGCAGCTTAGTTCCTACAGGGATTGGGAAATTCAAGCAGTACTTC. Protein: CASSLVPTGIGKFKQYF.

The chain couples TRBV9 to TRBJ2-7; possible D gene TRBD2, 5 bases. Between the trimmed V and J ends, which lost 4 bases and 7 bases, there was a span of 24 bases. This CDR3 is 16 amino acids long. Per the germline V gene, CDR1 is SGDLS and CDR2 is YYNGEE. DNA of the CDR3: TGTGCCAGCAGCCGACTAATGGGGAACACCTACAATGAGCAGTACTTC. Translated, it gives CASSRLMGNTYNEQYF.

This clonotype was recorded at least ten times. The chain links TRBV7-9 to TRBJ2-7, with a weak D call TRBD1 (5 bases). V was trimmed by 3 bases and J by 1 base, leaving 13 bases between them. The CDR3 covers 15 residues. Germline values: CDR1 SEHNR, CDR2 FQNEAQ (reference sequence). The CDR3 DNA reads as TGTGCCAGCAGCTTGGGTGGGGCCTTGTCCTACGAGCAGTACTTC. Translating gives CASSLGGALSYEQYF.

The rearrangement joins TRBV18 to TRBJ1-4; 8 bases fit TRBD1. Trimming cost V 6 bases and J 8 bases; bases outside gene matches: 8. The CDR3 totals 14 residues. Germline lookup yields CDR1 KGHSH and CDR2 LQKENI. The DNA for the CDR3 is TGTGCCAGCTCTACCGACAGGGGAGGCGAAAAACTGTTTTTT. Its translation: CASSTDRGGEKLFF.

Only a few counts were recorded for this clonotype. The rearrangement links TRBV9 to TRBJ1-4; D uncertain. V lost 0 bases and J lost 5, with 8 bases in between. The CDR3 is 14 residues long. Germline loops: CDR1 SGDLS, CDR2 YYNGEE. This chain's CDR3 is CASSVGHGNEKLFF. CDR3 nucleotide sequence: TGTGCCAGCAGCGTAGGCCACGGCAATGAAAAACTGTTTTTT.